This T cell receptor beta chain was documented in a study of cytomegalovirus exposure and HLA in healthy donors. Worth noting for this clone: What it binds is unknown.

This PCR relied on a set of 60 Vbeta primers and 13 Jbeta primers. Some clones are missing from TCRdb's copy, which holds only in-frame ones; the method was immunoSEQ multiplex PCR. The table shows roughly 120,000 clones, with roughly four fifths occurring only once. CDR1 and CDR2 from the germline V gene are MDHEN and SYDVKM. The CDR3 contains 12 residues. Trimming pared 2 bases from V and 3 bases from J, leaving 4 bases between. Study findings and constraints: With high specificity and sensitivity, the classifier reportedly diagnosed cytomegalovirus status.

This sequence originates from a woman in her twenties or thirties in good health and CMV-seropositive. The chain is built from TRBV28 and TRBJ1-1, with D hard to call. The specimen sequenced was PBMCs. CDR3 sequence reads: CASSLEDTEAFF. CDR3 in DNA: TGTGCCAGCAGTTTAGAGGACACTGAAGCTTTCTTT.